This TCR beta chain comes out of a study of identical twins (dated by TCRdb to between 2015 and 2016). Regarding the complete study: To test whether fetal clonotypes persist, the study used deep sequencing on TCR alpha and beta repertoires from monozygotic twins, unrelated adults of various ages, and cord blood. To rule out contamination, replicate twin experiments were performed at different times with different library preparation protocols. What the study reported, not specific to this receptor: Compared with coincidental sharing between unrelated individuals, an excess of low generation-probability sequences was observed among out-of-frame TCR alpha sequences shared between twins. Because the same donors could not be followed over many years, the conclusions depended on cross-sectional statistical analysis. Excess twin sharing in beta out-of-frame sequences was weaker because fewer shared sequences lowered the signal-to-noise ratio. In monozygotic twins, out-of-frame TCR alpha sharing was systematically underestimated by recombination models, although the models agreed with sharing between unrelated individuals. Zero-insertion analyses could be partly confounded by invariant T cells such as MAIT and iNKT, though diverse VJ usage argued against such confounding for most clonotypes. Fewer insertions were carried by abundant cord blood beta clonotypes, a similar but weaker trend appeared in young adult naive repertoires, and no such trend appeared in memory repertoires.

Library method: 5' RACE. The instrument was an Illumina HiSeq 2000. Template switching introduced a universal primer binding site; the final cDNA contained a unique molecular identifier, enabling accurate counting of TCR cDNA molecules. Specific primers in the conserved constant-segment region were used to synthesize first-strand cDNA for the TCR alpha and beta chains. To control for contamination, every cDNA library was double barcoded, receiving both a SMART-Mk sample barcode and Illumina barcodes. Two successive PCR steps introduced TruSeq adapter sequences along with Illumina sample barcodes. Sequencing of the TCR alpha and beta cDNA libraries was done on the Illumina HiSeq platform using custom primers. The original pipeline was this. Raw reads were processed with MiGEC to extract unique molecular identifiers, and MiXCR was used to determine CDR3 positions. Recombination models were inferred per individual with the repgenHMM and IGoR tools using an EM algorithm. The tcR package in R was used for shared clonotype analysis, with sharing normalized by the product of cloneset sizes. To study raw recombination free of thymic and clonal selection effects, out-of-frame nonproductive sequences were analyzed. Starting from the raw public reads, TCRdb applied fastp trimming at Q25, assembled clones with MiXCR and retained in-frame beta chains. Identical CDR3 proteins give one entry, which carries the most common genes and DNA. These V and J calls derive from TCRdb rather than the authors' analysis. Within this sample are about 260,000 distinct CDR3 sequences, with about 7.3% of them counted one time only. 3% to 4% of the sample is in the top ten clones.

Every donor in the study was a healthy Caucasian. Three pairs of female monozygotic twins, all aged roughly 18 to 30 years, made up the twin cohort. Miltenyi CD45RO+ enrichment and human naive T-cell isolation kits were used to isolate memory (CD45RO+) and naive T cells from PBMC. Comments on this clonotype: What antigen it recognizes has not been identified. No base quality values were provided; no much bigger clone lies one nucleotide off.

Compared with germline, V lacks 0 bases and J lacks 2 bases; bases without a gene match: 3. From the cysteine through the phenylalanine, the CDR3 covers 16 amino acids. The read is trimmed to its CDR3 DNA, 48 bases read in frame from base 1. For CDR1 and CDR2, the germline V gene (reference sequence) lists LNHNV and YYDKDF. These same data were also listed under a study on yellow fever vaccine responses in identical twins. That second publication adds: According to the authors, the vaccine-induced T cell response in identical twins seemed to be partly convergent and partly specific to each individual. In identical twins, the study followed T cell clones that responded to the vaccine with precision.

The specimen was memory (CD45RO+) T cells sorted from blood. The meaning of the sample's cell subset or site label: CD45RO+ enriched T cells. This sequence was found in a woman aged 18-29 years in good health. This chain joins TRBV15 to TRBJ2-5; 10 of the junction bases match TRBD1. The CDR3 region reads CATSRDPDRGQETQYF. The DNA is as follows: TGTGCCACCAGCAGAGATCCGGACAGGGGGCAAGAGACCCAGTACTTC.